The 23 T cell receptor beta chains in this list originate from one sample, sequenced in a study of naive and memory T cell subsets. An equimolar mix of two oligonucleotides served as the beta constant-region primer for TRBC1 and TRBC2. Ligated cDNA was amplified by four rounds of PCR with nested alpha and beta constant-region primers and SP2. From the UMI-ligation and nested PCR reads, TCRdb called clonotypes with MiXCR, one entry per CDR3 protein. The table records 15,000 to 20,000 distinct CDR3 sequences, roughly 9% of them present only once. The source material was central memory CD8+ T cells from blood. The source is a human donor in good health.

Here the CDR3 reads CASSVAKGNTGELFF. The CDR3 DNA reads as TGTGCCAGCAGCGTAGCGAAGGGGAACACCGGGGAGCTGTTTTTT. The chain has TRBV9 and TRBJ2-2; the D is unclear. The CDR3 runs 15 residues. CDR1 and CDR2 from the germline V gene are SGDLS and YYNGEE. The V gene lost 0 bases and the J gene lost 1 base, with 7 bases spanning the gap.

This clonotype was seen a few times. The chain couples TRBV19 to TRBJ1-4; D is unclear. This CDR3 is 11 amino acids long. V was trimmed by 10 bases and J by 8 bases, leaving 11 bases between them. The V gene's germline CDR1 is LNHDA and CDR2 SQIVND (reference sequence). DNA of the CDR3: TGTGCCACGTTCCTCGGGGAAAAACTGTTTTTT. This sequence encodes CATFLGEKLFF.

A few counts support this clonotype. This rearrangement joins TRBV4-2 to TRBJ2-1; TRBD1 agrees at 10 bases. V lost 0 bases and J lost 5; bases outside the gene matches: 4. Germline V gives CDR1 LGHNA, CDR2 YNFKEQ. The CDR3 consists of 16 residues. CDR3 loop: CASSQDPGQGNNEQFF. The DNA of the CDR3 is TGTGCCAGCAGCCAAGATCCGGGACAGGGGAACAATGAGCAGTTCTTC.

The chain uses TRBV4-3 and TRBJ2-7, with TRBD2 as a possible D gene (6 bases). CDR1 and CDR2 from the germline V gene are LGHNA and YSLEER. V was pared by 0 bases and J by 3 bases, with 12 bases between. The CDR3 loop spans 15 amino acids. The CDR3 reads CASSQDSGDIYEQYF. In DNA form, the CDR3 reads TGCGCCAGCAGCCAAGATTCGGGGGATATCTACGAGCAGTACTTC.

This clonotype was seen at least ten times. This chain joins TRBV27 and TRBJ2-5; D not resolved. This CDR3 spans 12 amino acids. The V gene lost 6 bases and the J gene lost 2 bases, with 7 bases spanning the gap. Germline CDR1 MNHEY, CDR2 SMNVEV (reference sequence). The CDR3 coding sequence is TGTGCCAGCAGCGACCCTCAAGAGACCCAGTACTTC. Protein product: CASSDPQETQYF.

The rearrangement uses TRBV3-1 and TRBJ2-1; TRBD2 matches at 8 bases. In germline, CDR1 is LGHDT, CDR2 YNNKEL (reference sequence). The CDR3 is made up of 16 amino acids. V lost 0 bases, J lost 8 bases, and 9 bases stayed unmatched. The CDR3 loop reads CASSQDHLAGIYEQFF. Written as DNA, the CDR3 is TGTGCCAGCAGCCAAGATCACTTAGCGGGGATTTATGAGCAGTTCTTC.

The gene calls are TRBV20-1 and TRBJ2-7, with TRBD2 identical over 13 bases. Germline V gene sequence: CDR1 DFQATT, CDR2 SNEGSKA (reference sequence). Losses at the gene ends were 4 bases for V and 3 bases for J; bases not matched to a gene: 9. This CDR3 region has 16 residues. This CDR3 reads CSANGLAGAESYEQYF. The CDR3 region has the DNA TGCAGTGCTAATGGACTAGCGGGAGCGGAGAGCTACGAGCAGTACTTC.

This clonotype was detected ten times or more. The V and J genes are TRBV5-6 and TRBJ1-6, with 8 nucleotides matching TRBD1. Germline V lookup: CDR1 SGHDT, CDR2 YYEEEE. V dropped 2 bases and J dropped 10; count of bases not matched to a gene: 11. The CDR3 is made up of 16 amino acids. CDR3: CASSLPWTGKRSPLHF. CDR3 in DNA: TGTGCCAGCAGCTTACCTTGGACAGGGAAGAGGTCACCCCTCCACTTT.

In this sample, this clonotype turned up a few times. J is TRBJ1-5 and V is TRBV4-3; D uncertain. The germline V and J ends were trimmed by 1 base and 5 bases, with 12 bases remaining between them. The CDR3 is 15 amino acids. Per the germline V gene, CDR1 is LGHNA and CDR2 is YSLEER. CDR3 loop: CASSQVYTSHQPQHF. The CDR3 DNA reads TGCGCCAGCAGCCAAGTTTACACTTCTCATCAGCCCCAGCATTTT.

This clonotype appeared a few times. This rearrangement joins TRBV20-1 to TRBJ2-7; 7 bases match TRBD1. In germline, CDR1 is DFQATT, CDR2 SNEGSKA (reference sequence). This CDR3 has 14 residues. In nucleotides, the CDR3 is TGCGGCCTCGAGGCCCTGACAGGGTCTAACGAGCAGTACTTC. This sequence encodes CGLEALTGSNEQYF.

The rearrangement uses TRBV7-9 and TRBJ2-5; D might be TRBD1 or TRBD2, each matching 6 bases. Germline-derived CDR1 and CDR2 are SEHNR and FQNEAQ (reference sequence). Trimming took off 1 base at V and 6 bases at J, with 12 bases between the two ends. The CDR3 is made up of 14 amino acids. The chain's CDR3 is CASSLGRGPKTQYF. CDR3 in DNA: TGTGCCAGCAGCTTAGGTCGGGGGCCAAAGACCCAGTACTTC.

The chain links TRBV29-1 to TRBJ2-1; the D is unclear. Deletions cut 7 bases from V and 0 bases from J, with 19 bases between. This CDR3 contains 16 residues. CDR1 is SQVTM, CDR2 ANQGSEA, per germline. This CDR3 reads CSALPMADSSYNEQFF. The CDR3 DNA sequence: TGCAGCGCCCTACCCATGGCGGATAGCTCCTACAATGAGCAGTTCTTC.

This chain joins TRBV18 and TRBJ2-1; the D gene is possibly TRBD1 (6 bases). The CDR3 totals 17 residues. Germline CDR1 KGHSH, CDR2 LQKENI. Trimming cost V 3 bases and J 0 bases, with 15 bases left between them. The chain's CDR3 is CASSPQQGSRSYNEQFF. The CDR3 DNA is TGTGCCAGCTCACCCCAGCAGGGGAGTCGCTCCTACAATGAGCAGTTCTTC. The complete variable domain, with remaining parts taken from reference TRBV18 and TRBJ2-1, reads NAGVMQNPRHLVRRRGQEARLRCSPMKGHSHVYWYRQLPEEGLKFMVYLQKENIIDESGMPKERFSAEFPKEGPSILRIQQVVRGDSAAYFCASSPQQGSRSYNEQFFGPGTRLTVL.

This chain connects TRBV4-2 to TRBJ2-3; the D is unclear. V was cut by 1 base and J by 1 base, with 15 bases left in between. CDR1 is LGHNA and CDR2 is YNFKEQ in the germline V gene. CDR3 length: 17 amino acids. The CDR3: CASSQGRVPERTDTQYF. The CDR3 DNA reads TGTGCCAGCAGCCAAGGGCGCGTTCCAGAGCGCACAGATACGCAGTATTTT.

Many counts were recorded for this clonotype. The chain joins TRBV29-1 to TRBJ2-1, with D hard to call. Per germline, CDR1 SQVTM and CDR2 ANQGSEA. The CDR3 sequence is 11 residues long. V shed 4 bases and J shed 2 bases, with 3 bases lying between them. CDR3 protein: CSVGAYNEQFF. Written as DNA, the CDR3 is TGCAGCGTTGGGGCCTACAATGAGCAGTTCTTC.

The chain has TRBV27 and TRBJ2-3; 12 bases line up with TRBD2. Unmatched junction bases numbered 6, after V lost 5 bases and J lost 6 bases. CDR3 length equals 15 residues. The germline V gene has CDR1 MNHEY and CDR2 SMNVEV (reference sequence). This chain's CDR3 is CASSPTSGSADTQYF. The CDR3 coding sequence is TGTGCCAGCAGTCCGACTAGCGGGAGTGCGGATACGCAGTATTTT.

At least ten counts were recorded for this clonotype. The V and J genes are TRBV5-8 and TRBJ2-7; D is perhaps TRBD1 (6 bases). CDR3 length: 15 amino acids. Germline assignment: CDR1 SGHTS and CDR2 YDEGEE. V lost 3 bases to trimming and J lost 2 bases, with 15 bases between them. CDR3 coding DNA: TGTGCCAGCAGCTGGGACCAGGGGACCCCCTACGAGCAGTACTTC. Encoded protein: CASSWDQGTPYEQYF.

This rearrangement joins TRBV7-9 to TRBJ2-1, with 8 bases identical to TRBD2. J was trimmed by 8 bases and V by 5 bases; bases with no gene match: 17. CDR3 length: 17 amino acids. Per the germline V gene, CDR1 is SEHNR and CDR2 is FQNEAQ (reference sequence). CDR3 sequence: CASSPRGGGVSRYEQFF. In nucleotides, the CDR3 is TGTGCCAGCAGCCCCCGGGGGGGGGGAGTTAGTAGGTATGAGCAGTTCTTC. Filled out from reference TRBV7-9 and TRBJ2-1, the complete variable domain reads DTGVSQNPRHKITKRGQNVTFRCDPISEHNRLYWYRQTLGQGPEFLTYFQNEAQLEKSRLLSDRFSAERPKGSFSTLEIQRTEQGDSAMYLCASSPRGGGVSRYEQFFGPGTRLTVL.

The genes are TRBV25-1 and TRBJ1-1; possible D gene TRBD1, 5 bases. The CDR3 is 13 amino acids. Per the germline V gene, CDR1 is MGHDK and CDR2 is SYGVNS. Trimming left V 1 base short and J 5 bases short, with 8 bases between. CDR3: CASSESRTTEAFF. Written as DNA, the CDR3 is TGTGCCAGCAGTGAATCCAGGACAACTGAAGCTTTCTTT.

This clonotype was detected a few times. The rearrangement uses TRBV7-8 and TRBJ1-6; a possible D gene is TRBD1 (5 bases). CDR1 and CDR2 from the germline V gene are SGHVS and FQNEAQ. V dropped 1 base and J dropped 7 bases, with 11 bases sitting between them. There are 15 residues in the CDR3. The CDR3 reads CASSLVWGENSPLHF. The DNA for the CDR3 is TGTGCCAGCAGCTTAGTTTGGGGGGAGAATTCACCCCTCCACTTT. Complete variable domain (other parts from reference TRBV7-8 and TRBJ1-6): GAGVSQSPRYKVAKRGQDVALRCDPISGHVSLFWYQQALGQGPEFLTYFQNEAQLDKSGLPSDRFFAERPEGSVSTLKIQRTQQEDSAVYLCASSLVWGENSPLHFGNGTRLTVT.

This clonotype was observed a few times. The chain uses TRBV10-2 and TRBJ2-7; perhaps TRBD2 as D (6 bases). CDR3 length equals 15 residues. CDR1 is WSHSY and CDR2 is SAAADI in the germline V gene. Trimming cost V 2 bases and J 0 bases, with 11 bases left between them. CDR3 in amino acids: CASSENSGLSYEQYF. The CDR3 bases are TGCGCCAGCAGTGAGAACAGCGGGCTCTCCTACGAGCAGTACTTC.

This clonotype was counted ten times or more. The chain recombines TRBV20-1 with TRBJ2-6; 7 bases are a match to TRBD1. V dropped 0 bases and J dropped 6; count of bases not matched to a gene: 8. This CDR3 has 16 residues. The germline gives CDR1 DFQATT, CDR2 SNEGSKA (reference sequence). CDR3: CSARDPGRGKANVLTF. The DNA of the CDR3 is TGCAGTGCTAGAGATCCTGGCAGGGGGAAGGCCAACGTCCTGACTTTC.

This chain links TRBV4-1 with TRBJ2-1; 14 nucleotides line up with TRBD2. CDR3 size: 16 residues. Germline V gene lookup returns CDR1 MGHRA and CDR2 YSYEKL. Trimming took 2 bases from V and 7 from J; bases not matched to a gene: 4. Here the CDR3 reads CASSQKGLAGVNEQFF. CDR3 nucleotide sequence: TGCGCCAGCAGCCAAAAGGGACTAGCGGGAGTTAATGAGCAGTTCTTC.